This T cell receptor (beta chain) emerged from a study of blood T cell repertoires in COVID-19. At the level of the study: Whether acute or convalescent, the COVID-19 samples came from the United States, Italy and Spain. From T cells, B-cell-depleted T cells, or PBMCs came the material, which was cDNA or gDNA.

Deletions cut 0 bases from V and 0 bases from J, with 10 bases between. Germline V gene data show CDR1 as SGHRS and CDR2 as YFSETQ. The CDR3 contains 15 residues. In the original workflow: By means of reference gene primer amplification, nucleated cell counts were estimated. Assay: immunoSEQ multiplex PCR; the TCRdb copy retains only in-frame clones and omits some. That table supplies the V and J calls and clone size; D and trimming were determined from the DNA. The table shows 75,000 to 95,000 clones, with around 87% occurring only once. The TCR originated in a human donor in a cohort sampled during active COVID-19. The chain is built from TRBV5-1 and TRBJ2-7; D may be TRBD1 (5 bases). Sequenced input: peripheral blood. This CDR3 is CASSLEAGLSYEQYF. CDR3 DNA: TGCGCCAGCAGCTTGGAGGCAGGGCTCTCCTACGAGCAGTACTTC.